Presented here are 10 T cell receptor beta chains from one specimen sequenced in a study of blood T cells in healthy people across ages. With a J-beta primer mix and a sample-barcoded 5' primer, a second PCR ran roughly 6 to 11 cycles. One entry per CDR3 protein, called by TCRdb with MiXCR from the 5' RACE reads. This sample yields some 690,000 distinct CDR3 sequences, of which 22% are seen a single time; roughly 22% belongs to the top ten. Sequencing was carried out using blood. The origin of the receptors is a man aged 65-85 years in good health.

The CDR3 is CSASLGAGSKETQYF. CDR3 DNA sequence: TGCAGTGCTTCACTTGGGGCAGGGTCAAAAGAGACCCAGTACTTC. The V call is TRBV20-1, the J call TRBJ2-5; D possibly corresponds to TRBD1 (5 bases). Germline loops: CDR1 DFQATT, CDR2 SNEGSKA (reference sequence). V lost 5 bases to trimming and J lost 3 bases, with 19 bases between them. The CDR3 is 15 amino acids.

The J gene is TRBJ2-1, the V gene TRBV10-3; no clear D. Germline-derived CDR1 and CDR2 are ENHRY and SYGVKD. V was shortened by 4 bases and J by 8 bases, with 9 bases between the two germline ends. The CDR3 sequence is 12 residues long. The CDR3 sequence: CAISGAGDEQFF. The CDR3 nucleotides read TGTGCCATCAGTGGGGCCGGCGATGAGCAGTTCTTC.

The V and J genes are TRBV7-9 and TRBJ1-2; D is uncertain. This CDR3 is built from 15 residues. Germline V CDR1 and CDR2: SEHNR, FQNEAQ (reference sequence). V was shortened by 5 bases and J by 2 bases, with 15 bases between the two germline ends. The CDR3 nucleotides are TGTGCCAGCAGCCCCGGCCCCACAGCGAACTATGGCTACACCTTC. Amino acid sequence: CASSPGPTANYGYTF.

The chain carries TRBV6-6 and TRBJ1-5; TRBD1 matches at 8 bases. The CDR3 is 15 residues long. V shed 8 bases, J shed 0 bases, and the junction held 6 bases outside the gene matches. CDR1 and CDR2 (germline): MNHNY, SVGAGI (reference sequence). The CDR3: CASEPGTGSNQPQHF. CDR3 nucleotides: TGTGCCAGCGAACCTGGGACAGGTAGCAATCAGCCCCAGCATTTT.

This chain joins TRBV12-3 or TRBV12-4 and TRBJ2-5, with 8 bases aligning to TRBD1. The length of the CDR3 is 14 residues. Germline trimming cut 6 bases from V and 3 bases from J; bases unmatched to any gene: 6. The CDR3 is CASSKDRVKETQYF. CDR3 DNA: TGTGCCAGCAGCAAGGACAGGGTCAAAGAGACCCAGTACTTC.

This chain connects TRBV19 to TRBJ2-5; the D gene is possibly TRBD1 (6 bases). Germline loops: CDR1 LNHDA, CDR2 SQIVND (reference sequence). The germline V and J ends were trimmed by 4 bases and 2 bases, with 8 bases remaining between them. The CDR3 is 13 residues long. The chain's CDR3 is CASSRDKQETQYF. For the CDR3, the DNA is TGTGCCAGTAGTAGGGACAAACAAGAGACCCAGTACTTC. The entire variable domain, with the rest obtained from reference TRBV19 and TRBJ2-5, is as follows: DGGITQSPKYLFRKEGQNVTLSCEQNLNHDAMYWYRQDPGQGLRLIYYSQIVNDFQKGDIAEGYSVSREKKESFPLTVTSAQKNPTAFYLCASSRDKQETQYFGPGTRLLVL.

This clonotype came up a few times. The genes are TRBV11-2 and TRBJ1-1; TRBD1 might be the D (6 bases). The CDR3 extends over 15 amino acids. Germline V gives CDR1 SGHAT, CDR2 FQNNGV. The V and J ends lost 3 bases and 2 bases respectively, with 13 bases between them. CDR3 amino acids: CASSFRGGTNTEAFF. The CDR3 bases are TGTGCCAGCAGCTTTCGGGGGGGCACTAACACTGAAGCTTTCTTT.

This sequence joins TRBV20-1 and TRBJ1-2; 8 bases fit TRBD1. This CDR3 has 13 amino acids. With V trimmed by 7 bases and J by 4 bases, 8 bases remained unmatched. CDR1 and CDR2 from the germline V gene are DFQATT and SNEGSKA (reference sequence). The CDR3 reads CSVRTGQVYGYTF. CDR3 nucleotide sequence: TGCAGTGTCCGGACAGGGCAAGTCTATGGCTACACCTTC.

The V and J genes are TRBV6-2 or TRBV6-3 and TRBJ2-3; D is tentatively TRBD1 or TRBD2 (6 bases each). V gave up 4 bases and J gave up 6 bases, with 8 bases separating them. The CDR3 contains 12 residues. In germline, CDR1 is MNHEY, CDR2 SVGEGT. DNA of the CDR3: TGTGCCAGCAGTTGGGGGGCGGATACGCAGTATTTT. Translated, it gives CASSWGADTQYF.

This sequence joins TRBV18 and TRBJ2-5; no clear D. CDR3 size: 13 residues. Trimming stripped 5 bases from V and 1 base from J, with 8 bases between. Germline V lookup: CDR1 KGHSH, CDR2 LQKENI. CDR3 region: CASSKGFQETQYF. The CDR3 nucleotides are TGTGCCAGCTCAAAGGGATTCCAAGAGACCCAGTACTTC.